This section outlines one T cell receptor beta chain sequence together with its context. The antigen remains unidentified. The data belong to a study of CD4 T cells in relation to SARS-CoV-2 and coronaviruses. At the level of the study: PBMCs were cultured with antigen for roughly nine days before TCR beta sequencing.

The method was immunoSEQ multiplex PCR; TCRdb's version includes in-frame clones alone and lacks a portion of them. The sample yields about 40,000 clones, around 85% seen once. About 10^5 naive or memory CD4+ cells were cultured with CEF peptides for roughly 10 days. Study observations and caveats: Around 60% of donors had memory CD4+ clonotypes crossrecognizing SARS-CoV-2 and common cold coronavirus spike. The assay detects memory recall responses, not culture-primed primary responses.

This TCR derives from an adult with COVID-19. Material: naive CD4+ T cells from PBMCs, cultured in vitro. Sample subset: naive CD4+ T cells isolated by negative enrichment.

This CDR3 reads CASSYSGANEQFF. The CDR3, as DNA: TGTGCCAGCAGTTATTCCGGCGCCAATGAGCAGTTCTTC. This sequence joins TRBV6-5 and TRBJ2-1; D is ambiguous. V lost 3 bases, J lost 6 bases, and 9 bases lay in between. The CDR3 has 13 amino acids. Germline lookup yields CDR1 MNHEY and CDR2 SVGAGI.